The source of this TCR beta chain is a study of shared clonotypes between healthy human individuals. Selected positively for CCR7 and CD45RO-negative, naive CD8 cells excluded terminally differentiated effector memory CD45RA+ cells. Study results and caveats: For sorted subsets, rarefaction showed incomplete sequencing despite large depth.

There are 13 residues in the CDR3. The ends were cut back, 0 bases at V and 0 bases at J, with 1 base in the middle. Germline V gene sequence: CDR1 SGHDT, CDR2 YYEEEE. A note on this clone: Its specificity is not known. The sample contains more than one DNA sequence encoding this CDR3.

In the sorted-subset replicate PCRs, 200 ng DNA, 25,000 to 35,000 T cell genomes, was used. Sequencing used immunoSEQ multiplex PCR; TCRdb keeps in-frame clones, though not all of them. Counted here are nearly 600,000 clones, nearly 97% occurring once; the ten biggest clones make up around 0.11%. The sequenced sample consisted of naive CD8+ T cells sorted from blood. This chain connects TRBV5-6 to TRBJ2-1; D ambiguous. The origin of this receptor is a woman aged 30 to 39 in good health. Written as DNA, the CDR3 is TGTGCCAGCAGCTTGGACTCCTACAATGAGCAGTTCTTC. Protein sequence: CASSLDSYNEQFF.